This entry features one T cell receptor (beta chain) sequence. This specimen comes from a study of blood T cell repertoires in COVID-19. Source study methods: Reference gene primers were amplified, and this amplification served to estimate nucleated cell counts. Generated by immunoSEQ multiplex PCR, the TCRdb table keeps only in-frame clones and is missing some. That table furnishes V, J and clone size, whereas the DNA furnished D and trimming. The sample consists of under 150,000 clones, more than 60% of them appearing once. The sample consisted of peripheral blood. The sequence was obtained from a woman aged 50 to 60 with active or convalescent COVID-19.

DNA for the CDR3: TGTGCCAGCAGCTTCATAGCGGGCACAGATACGCAGTATTTT. It yields the protein CASSFIAGTDTQYF. V and J are TRBV7-3 and TRBJ2-3; tentative D call: TRBD2 (6 bases). The CDR3 spans 14 residues. Germline V gives CDR1 SGHTA, CDR2 FQGTGA. Trimming left V 3 bases short and J 1 base short, with 8 bases between.